The entry below describes one T cell receptor (beta chain). Its antigen is unknown. No clone much larger than this one lies a single base away; base qualities are absent. The collaborating institutions used their own protocols to collect whole blood in K2EDTA tubes. For TCRbeta analysis, collaborator samples were shipped as frozen whole blood, as isolated PBMCs, or as DNA extracted from either sample type. This sample was taken from a study of blood T cell repertoires in COVID-19 (dated by TCRdb to about 2020). With respect to the entire study: The collaborator samples originated in the United States, Italy and Spain and spanned the acute and convalescent phases of COVID-19. The prospective study material was composed of cDNA or gDNA derived from T cells, B-cell-depleted T cells, or PBMCs. The dataset comprised deeply sampled blood TCRbeta repertoires from subjects exposed to, actively infected with, or recovered from COVID-19. The repertoires were made available in a free public database intended to serve as a resource for research on the immune response to SARS-CoV-2. Samples were obtained from the ongoing ImmuneRACE study (first 160 participants) and from about 1,300 subjects provided by 6 global collaborators. Sample metadata almost always included a de-identified subject ID, COVID-19 status, age in years and sex. Where HLA class I and class II types were available, the types were taken from metadata supplied by the sample provider, not from assay-based typing. What the research found in general, with its limitations: The quantity of clinical and demographic metadata differed by source and by participant and was supplied without curation.

The immunoSEQ Assay, a bias-controlled multiplex PCR, was used to amplify TCRbeta CDR3 regions from genomic DNA. Per the original workflow: The number of nucleated cells in each sample was estimated by amplification of reference gene primers within the assay. To quantify the absolute abundance of each unique TCRbeta CDR3 rearrangement, sequence reads were collapsed and filtered. For each sample, productive Simpson clonality was calculated as the square root of Simpson's diversity index across productive rearrangements. Held by TCRdb, this immuneACCESS table contains in-frame sequences only and omits some clones. Under half of the omission traces to an unresolved V gene where checked; the cause of the rest is unknown. V, J and clone size are those of that table, while D and trimming were read from the DNA. Counted in this sample were about 93,000 clones; roughly 90% of them appeared once. The ten largest clones capture about 2.5% of the sample.

Cut back by 1 base and 2 bases, the V and J ends lie 9 bases apart. Looking up the germline V gene (reference sequence) yields CDR1 SGHKS and CDR2 YYEKEE. The CDR3, from cysteine to phenylalanine, totals 14 residues. Just CDR3 DNA is preserved here, 42 bases in frame from base 1. Sequencing was performed on peripheral blood. This clonotype originated in a man aged 50 or older with acute or convalescent COVID-19. The receptor chain draws on TRBV5-5 and TRBJ2-5, with the D gene too uncertain to name. The CDR3: CASSLRSQQETQYF. The DNA is TGTGCCAGCAGCTTGCGTTCACAGCAAGAGACCCAGTACTTC. This CDR3, with the reference TRBV5-5 and TRBJ2-5 proteins standing in past its ends, gives the full variable domain DAGVTQSPTHLIKTRGQQVTLRCSPISGHKSVSWYQQVLGQGPQFIFQYYEKEERGRGNFPDRFSARQFPNYSSELNVNALLLGDSALYLCASSLRSQQETQYFGPGTRLLVL.